These T cell receptor beta chains were read from a single sample in a study of T cells and Merkel cell carcinoma outcomes. TCRdb keeps only in-frame clones here, not all; method: immunoSEQ multiplex PCR. The sample carries several thousand clones, roughly 79% recorded once. Sample: tumor tissue from Merkel cell carcinoma. The receptors derive from a human donor with Merkel cell carcinoma. Each CDR3 is given with its conserved first and last residue. The D gene is left open where the match is weak. A clone size is listed for some rows: how often the clone was seen (once, few, many), or a class if it is expanded.

TRBJ1-6 | - | 13 | - | TRBV6-1 | CAGAQELGSPLHF | TGTGCCGGGGCGCAGGAATTGGGATCACCCCTCCACTTT
TRBJ2-7 | - | 12 | - | TRBV5-1 | CASSPSSYEQYF | TGCGCCAGCAGCCCGAGCTCCTACGAGCAGTACTTC
TRBJ2-3 | - | 15 | - | TRBV14 | CASSQGLVITDTQYF | TGTGCCAGCAGCCAAGGTTTGGTCATCACAGATACGCAGTATTTT
TRBJ2-5 | - | 14 | TRBD1 | TRBV7-9 | CASSQDRAQETQYF | TGTGCCAGCAGCCAAGACAGGGCCCAAGAGACCCAGTACTTC
TRBJ1-6 | - | 16 | - | TRBV28 | CASSFRLGAYNSPLHF | TGTGCCAGCAGTTTTCGCCTGGGGGCCTATAATTCACCCCTCCACTTT
TRBJ1-4 | - | 13 | - | TRBV7-2 | CASSQYTREKLFF | TGTGCCAGCAGCCAATACACCCGGGAAAAACTGTTTTTT
TRBJ2-7 | - | 15 | TRBD1 | TRBV7-2 | CASSLGGTVAYEQYF | TGTGCCAGCAGCTTAGGAGGGACAGTGGCCTACGAGCAGTACTTC
TRBJ1-5 | - | 14 | - | TRBV4-1 | CASSQAGRNQPQHF | TGCGCCAGCAGCCAGGCGGGACGCAATCAGCCCCAGCATTTT
TRBJ1-1 | once | 12 | - | TRBV16 | CASSPILTEAFF | TGTGCCAGCAGCCCGATCTTAACTGAAGCTTTCTTT
TRBJ1-2 | few | 17 | - | TRBV5-6 | CASSLVGDGAWGYGYTF | TGTGCCAGCAGCTTGGTGGGGGACGGCGCCTGGGGCTATGGCTACACCTTC
TRBJ1-2 | few | 14 | TRBD1 | TRBV5-1 | CASSSGQGFYGYTF | TGCGCCAGCAGCTCCGGACAGGGGTTCTATGGCTACACCTTC
TRBJ2-2 | - | 15 | - | TRBV15 | CATSRGRPNTGELFF | TGTGCCACCAGCAGAGGACGGCCGAACACCGGGGAGCTGTTTTTT
TRBJ2-3 | - | 12 | - | TRBV5-4 | CVSKPLGDTQYF | TGTGTCAGCAAACCCCTCGGAGATACGCAGTATTTT
TRBJ2-5 | few | 15 | TRBD2 | TRBV7-2 | CASSRLAATQETQYF | TGTGCCAGCAGCCGACTAGCGGCGACCCAAGAGACCCAGTACTTC
TRBJ1-2 | - | 12 | - | TRBV19 | CASQDRDYGYTF | TGTGCCAGTCAGGACCGGGACTATGGCTACACCTTC
TRBJ2-7 | few | 15 | - | TRBV29-1 | CSVELGTAGSYEQYF | TGCAGCGTTGAATTGGGAACAGCGGGCTCCTACGAGCAGTACTTC
TRBJ1-1 | - | 13 | - | TRBV7-9 | CASSLAGGGEAFF | TGTGCCAGCAGCTTAGCCGGGGGGGGTGAAGCTTTCTTT
TRBJ2-2 | - | 17 | - | TRBV19 | CVSSSGSSTLGTGELFF | TGTGTCAGTAGTTCGGGATCCTCCACCCTCGGGACCGGGGAGCTGTTTTTT
TRBJ2-2 | - | 14 | - | TRBV5-1 | CASSLSANTGELFF | TGCGCCAGCAGCTTAAGCGCGAACACCGGGGAGCTGTTTTTT
TRBJ2-3 | - | 19 | TRBD2 | TRBV7-9 | CASSLKGLAGGPSADTQYF | TGTGCCAGCAGCCTGAAGGGACTAGCGGGGGGGCCGAGTGCAGATACGCAGTATTTT
TRBJ1-1 | - | 13 | - | TRBV5-1 | CASSHWMNTEAFF | TGCGCCAGCAGCCACTGGATGAACACTGAAGCTTTCTTT
TRBJ2-1 | - | 12 | - | TRBV6-5 | CASSYRVGEQFF | TGTGCCAGCAGTTACAGGGTCGGCGAGCAGTTCTTC
TRBJ2-7 | - | 14 | - | TRBV5-1 | CASSLGTGPYEQYF | TGCGCCAGCAGCTTGGGAACAGGACCCTACGAGCAGTACTTC